These 11 T cell receptor beta chains share one sample of origin, sequenced in a study of cytomegalovirus exposure and HLA in healthy donors. In the PCR, 60 Vbeta and 13 Jbeta primers were used. Data came from immunoSEQ multiplex PCR; TCRdb stores just in-frame clones and leaves some out. This sample yields approximately 160,000 clones, of which around 78% are seen a single time; roughly 13% belongs to the top ten. Sequencing was performed on PBMCs. All receptors derive from a woman aged 45-65 years in good health and CMV-seropositive.

In this sample, this clone turned up once. This chain uses TRBV6-1 with TRBJ2-1, with TRBD1 matching 7 bases. This CDR3 spans 15 amino acids. The germline V gene encodes CDR1 MNHNS and CDR2 SASEGT. V shed 4 bases and J 4 bases; nucleotides not matched to a gene: 7. The CDR3 nucleotides are TGTGCCAGCAGTGTGAGGGGGACAGCTTACAATGAGCAGTTCTTC. It is translated as CASSVRGTAYNEQFF.

The chain carries TRBV6-1 and TRBJ2-2; the match to TRBD2 covers 14 bases. The CDR3 covers 15 residues. Trimming at V came to 7 bases and at J to 6 bases, leaving 4 bases not matched to a gene. CDR1 and CDR2 (germline): MNHNS, SASEGT. Written as DNA, the CDR3 is TGTGCCAGCAAGACTAGCGGGGGGGCTTCCGGGGAGCTGTTTTTT. The encoded protein is CASKTSGGASGELFF.

J is TRBJ1-1 and V is TRBV7-9; 8 bases are shared with TRBD1. This CDR3 is built from 17 residues. The germline gives CDR1 SEHNR, CDR2 FQNEAQ (reference sequence). With 2 bases clipped from V and 3 bases from J, the junction kept 11 bases outside the gene matches. CDR3 region: CASSLSSWTGKYTEAFF. The CDR3 DNA follows: TGTGCCAGCAGCTTATCTTCCTGGACAGGGAAGTACACTGAAGCTTTCTTT.

The chain is built from TRBV5-1 and TRBJ2-5; D remains ambiguous. V lost 0 bases and J lost 4, with 13 bases in between. The CDR3 sequence is 15 residues long. Looked up from germline, CDR1 is SGHRS and CDR2 is YFSETQ. The CDR3 here is CASSLEGGARETQYF. The CDR3 DNA is TGCGCCAGCAGCTTGGAAGGCGGAGCCAGAGAGACCCAGTACTTC.

This clone has a single count. The V call is TRBV2, the J call TRBJ2-2; no clear D. Trimming pared 7 bases from V and 0 bases from J, leaving 12 bases between. This CDR3 is built from 15 residues. From germline, CDR1 is SNHLY and CDR2 FYNNEI. The CDR3 DNA reads as TGTGCCAGCACAACATCCATCGCGAACACCGGGGAGCTGTTTTTT. Protein: CASTTSIANTGELFF.

This chain joins TRBV9 and TRBJ2-3; a possible D gene is TRBD2 (5 bases). The CDR3 is made up of 14 amino acids. Between the trimmed V and J ends, which lost 2 bases and 6 bases, there was a span of 13 bases. CDR1 is SGDLS and CDR2 is YYNGEE in the germline V gene. The CDR3 reads CASSVAGGGDTQYF. CDR3 nucleotide sequence: TGTGCCAGCAGCGTTGCGGGCGGAGGTGATACGCAGTATTTT.

The chain uses TRBV10-3 and TRBJ1-1; 8 bases align to TRBD1. Germline CDR1 and CDR2: ENHRY and SYGVKD. The CDR3 totals 16 residues. Trimming at V came to 0 bases and at J to 1 base, leaving 4 bases not matched to a gene. The CDR3 DNA is TGTGCCATCAGTGAGTCTAACAGGGGGGCGAACACTGAAGCTTTCTTT. Amino acids: CAISESNRGANTEAFF.

The gene calls are TRBV2 and TRBJ2-7; the match to TRBD1 covers 7 bases. Germline trimming cut 1 base from V and 6 bases from J; bases unmatched to any gene: 6. The CDR3 is 14 residues long. Germline V gene data show CDR1 as SNHLY and CDR2 as FYNNEI. The CDR3 region is CASSEDRGRREQYF. As DNA, the CDR3 is TGTGCCAGCAGTGAAGACAGGGGAAGACGCGAGCAGTACTTC.

The rearrangement links TRBV2 to TRBJ1-1, with 11 nucleotides matching TRBD1. This CDR3 has 14 residues. J gave up 7 bases and V 6 bases, and 7 bases lay outside the gene matches. Germline CDR1 and CDR2: SNHLY and FYNNEI. The CDR3 nucleotides read TGTGCCAGCAGATATGGACAGGGGGCGATTGAAGCTTTCTTT. Protein: CASRYGQGAIEAFF. The full variable domain, rest sourced from reference TRBV2 and TRBJ1-1, is EPEVTQTPSHQVTQMGQEVILRCVPISNHLYFYWYRQILGQKVEFLVSFYNNEISEKSEIFDDQFSVERPDGSNFTLKIRSTKLEDSAMYFCASRYGQGAIEAFFGQGTRLTVV.

The chain has TRBV5-5 and TRBJ1-5, with unresolved D. The CDR3 has 13 amino acids. V was shortened by 0 bases and J by 7 bases, with 8 bases between the two germline ends. Germline V gene sequence: CDR1 SGHKS, CDR2 YYEKEE (reference sequence). CDR3 nucleotide sequence: TGTGCCAGCAGCTTGGCCGGGGTCCAGCCCCAGCATTTT. Translation gives CASSLAGVQPQHF.

V is TRBV6-1 and J is TRBJ1-5; 7 positions agree with TRBD1. The CDR3 runs to 14 residues. From germline, CDR1 is MNHNS and CDR2 SASEGT. The V segment lost 7 bases and the J segment 5 bases; nucleotides outside the gene matches: 8. CDR3 in DNA: TGTGCCAGCATGATAGAGGGGGCCCATCAGCCCCAGCATTTT. This encodes CASMIEGAHQPQHF.